This TCR beta chain was profiled in a study of blood T cells in healthy people across ages. Overall study context: In model experiments, template switching was able to capture about one barcoded beta molecule for every two T cells that were present.

The CDR3 consists of 15 residues. Germline V gives CDR1 SGHTA, CDR2 FQGNSA. Trimming pared 4 bases from V and 6 bases from J, leaving 13 bases between. A second PCR of 7 to 11 cycles used a sample-barcoded 5' primer and a J-beta primer mix. Researchers report that a template-switch adaptor with 12 random nucleotides tagged each cDNA molecule. TCRdb passed the 5' RACE reads through MiXCR, listing each CDR3 protein once. The profile covers 380,000 or so distinct CDR3 sequences, with over 45% appearing a single time and about 54% taken by the ten largest. The receptor was isolated from a man between 60 and 75 years old in good health. Sequencing was performed on blood. This sequence joins TRBV7-2 and TRBJ1-6, with D unclear. DNA for the CDR3: TGTGCCAGCAGCTGGGGTGGCTTAAGTAATTCACCCCTCCACTTT. Translated: CASSWGGLSNSPLHF.